This T cell receptor (beta chain) was sequenced in a study of CD4 T cells in relation to SARS-CoV-2 and coronaviruses. This clone has only one observation. Its antigen is currently unknown. The CDR3 has 13 residues. Trimming cost V 3 bases and J 6 bases; bases outside gene matches: 1. CDR1 is SGHDN, CDR2 FVKESK, per germline. The assay was immunoSEQ multiplex PCR, and TCRdb's table has in-frame clones only and misses some. This sample has under 90,000 clones, with 85% to 95% found just once. The unexposed donors gave CD4+ T cells in about 2011-2018, prior to COVID-19. General study points: Samples before the pandemic and after infection were not matched within any donor. Around two thirds of donors had memory CD4+ clonotypes crossrecognizing SARS-CoV-2 and common cold coronavirus spike. Monoreactive clones expanded significantly more to SARS-CoV-2 than crossreactive clones did. This crossreactivity analysis covered spike protein alone, no other viral proteins.

The sample taken for sequencing was naive CD4+ T cells from PBMCs. Subset meaning: naive CD4+ T cells isolated by negative enrichment. The rearrangement joins TRBV14 to TRBJ1-2; 10 positions agree with TRBD1. This receptor was obtained from a human donor in good health. CDR3 in amino acids: CASSQTGGDGYTF. The DNA of the CDR3 is TGTGCCAGCAGCCAGACAGGGGGCGATGGCTACACCTTC.